These 28 T cell receptor beta chains were sequenced from one sample in a study of post-analysis software for immune sequencing data. Study-wide results and limits: With TRBV5-6, TRBV5-1 and TRBV20-1 included, about five TRBV segments were more frequent in patients than in controls.

TCR beta cDNA libraries had unique molecular identifiers. TCRdb called the PCR reads again in MiXCR, with one record for every CDR3 protein. The data contain hundreds of thousands of distinct CDR3 sequences, roughly half of them singletons. Antigens of these TCRs are unknown. The sample taken for sequencing was blood. The receptors here all came from a girl between 5 and 17 years old with multiple sclerosis.

Written as DNA, the CDR3 is TGTGCCAGCAGTTACTTGGCGACAGGCTCTAATGAAAAACTGTTTTTT. It yields the protein CASSYLATGSNEKLFF. The chain recombines TRBV6-5 with TRBJ1-4; D possibly corresponds to TRBD1 (6 bases). With 1 base removed from V and 3 bases from J, the gap between germline ends came to 12 bases. The CDR3 spans 16 residues. CDR1 and CDR2 from the germline V gene are MNHEY and SVGAGI.

The rearrangement uses TRBV5-1 and TRBJ2-1; maybe TRBD1 (6 bases). The V gene's germline CDR1 is SGHRS and CDR2 YFSETQ. Trimming shortened V by 5 bases and J by 8 bases, and 14 bases separated the two germline ends. The CDR3 has 13 amino acids. CDR3 sequence (DNA): TGCGCCAGCAGTCACAGGGTGGGGGATGAGCAGTTCTTC. This gives the protein CASSHRVGDEQFF.

This chain joins TRBV7-8 and TRBJ2-5, with 13 bases identical to TRBD2. The ends lost 4 bases at V and 7 bases at J; junction bases unmatched: 12. This CDR3 is 17 amino acids long. Germline V gives CDR1 SGHVS, CDR2 FQNEAQ. CDR3 coding DNA: TGTGCCAGCAGCTACAGGACTAGCGGGGGACCAAGTTCGACCCAGTACTTC. Translating gives CASSYRTSGGPSSTQYF.

The table lists this clonotype with a count of one. CDR3 nucleotide sequence: TGTGCCAGCAGCCCGGGAGGGGGTTGGGCATTCTACGAGCAGTACTTC. Encoded protein: CASSPGGGWAFYEQYF. This chain links TRBV16 with TRBJ2-7; 8 positions match TRBD2. The CDR3 runs to 16 residues. The germline V gene encodes CDR1 KGHSY and CDR2 FQNENV. V lost 4 bases and J lost 3; bases outside the gene matches: 11.

This clonotype has only a few counts. CDR3 nucleotides: TGTGCCAGCAGCTTAGCGCAGGGGGGGAGCTCTGGGGCCAACGTCCTGACTTTC. Residues: CASSLAQGGSSGANVLTF. V usage is TRBV7-6 and J usage is TRBJ2-6, with D perhaps matching TRBD1 or TRBD2 (7 bases each). This CDR3 is 18 amino acids long. The ends were cut back, 0 bases at V and 0 bases at J, with 12 bases in the middle. Germline values: CDR1 SGHVS, CDR2 FNYEAQ.

This chain links TRBV20-1 with TRBJ1-2, with D tentatively TRBD1 (6 bases). The ends were cut back, 4 bases at V and 8 bases at J, with 14 bases in the middle. The CDR3 contains 12 residues. Germline V gene data show CDR1 as DFQATT and CDR2 as SNEGSKA (reference sequence). The CDR3 sequence: CSAIPGERGYTF. The DNA of the CDR3 is TGCAGTGCTATTCCAGGGGAGAGGGGCTACACCTTC.

This rearrangement joins TRBV7-9 to TRBJ2-5; D remains ambiguous. Germline loops: CDR1 SEHNR, CDR2 FQNEAQ (reference sequence). Trimming cost V 5 bases and J 5 bases, with 18 bases left between them. CDR3 length: 15 amino acids. The CDR3 DNA reads as TGTGCCAGCAGCAACGTCGACGGCCCGGAGGAGACCCAGTACTTC. This encodes CASSNVDGPEETQYF.

This clonotype was picked up a small number of times. The chain carries TRBV4-1 and TRBJ2-3, with TRBD1 identical over 8 bases. Germline V gives CDR1 MGHRA, CDR2 YSYEKL. CDR3 length: 17 amino acids. With V trimmed by 0 bases and J by 9 bases, 14 bases remained unmatched. CDR3 in DNA: TGCGCCAGCAGCCAAGAGTTGACCCTACAGGGGGAAAAGACGCAGTATTTT. It encodes CASSQELTLQGEKTQYF.

This clonotype appeared once. Possible read error: a much larger clone is one base away. The J gene is TRBJ1-5, the V gene TRBV7-8; D is possibly TRBD1 (5 bases). Per germline, CDR1 SGHVS and CDR2 FQNEAQ. This CDR3 is built from 13 residues. The CDR3 DNA reads TGTGCCAGCGGCTTAGACAGTGGTCAGCCCCAGCATTTT. Its translation is CASGLDSGQPQHF.

This chain uses TRBV29-1 with TRBJ1-4; D is unresolved. This CDR3 contains 15 residues. Germline V gene sequence: CDR1 SQVTM, CDR2 ANQGSEA. V was pared by 3 bases and J by 6 bases, with 17 bases between. The CDR3 coding sequence is TGCAGCGTTGAGAGTAGTACACCGGGCGATGAAAAACTGTTTTTT. Translated: CSVESSTPGDEKLFF.

This chain joins TRBV20-1 and TRBJ2-4, with D possibly matching TRBD1 (6 bases). Deletions cut 5 bases from V and 0 bases from J, with 14 bases between. CDR3 length: 15 amino acids. From germline, CDR1 is DFQATT and CDR2 SNEGSKA (reference sequence). As DNA, the CDR3 is TGCAGTGCTCCCGGGACACCTATAGCCAAAAACATTCAGTACTTC. This gives the protein CSAPGTPIAKNIQYF.

This clonotype was seen more than once but under ten times. This chain connects TRBV5-1 to TRBJ1-6; no reliable D call. Germline CDR1 and CDR2: SGHRS and YFSETQ. The CDR3 is 15 amino acids. V dropped 0 bases and J dropped 6 bases, with 10 bases sitting between them. CDR3 in DNA: TGCGCCAGCAGCTTGGGCCAGGCCGTTAATTCACCCCTCCACTTT. This translates into CASSLGQAVNSPLHF.

The chain uses TRBV12-3 or TRBV12-4 and TRBJ2-7; maybe TRBD2 (6 bases). V gave up 3 bases and J gave up 2 bases, with 14 bases separating them. The CDR3 loop spans 15 amino acids. The CDR3 DNA is TGTGCCAGCAGTTTCGGAAAGGGAGGCACCTACGAGCAGTACTTC. It codes for CASSFGKGGTYEQYF.

The rearrangement links TRBV5-1 to TRBJ2-4; D is possibly TRBD2 (7 bases). The end of the DNA is better explained by TRBJ2-5, so the J call may be wrong. This CDR3 contains 17 residues. Germline CDR1 SGHRS, CDR2 YFSETQ. For the CDR3, the DNA is TGCGCCAGCAGATTTAGCTGGGGGGGGCCTTACGAAGAGACCCAGTACTTC. Translating gives CASRFSWGGPYEETQYF.

There are a few counts of this clonotype. V gene TRBV3-1 combines with J gene TRBJ2-7, with TRBD1 matching 7 bases. V was clipped by 5 bases and J by 0 bases; unmatched bases: 7. There are 15 residues in the CDR3. Germline V CDR1 and CDR2: LGHDT, YNNKEL (reference sequence). The CDR3 DNA reads TGTGCCAGCAGCTCCCAAACAGGGGCCTCCTACGAGCAGTACTTC. It translates to CASSSQTGASYEQYF.

The chain links TRBV7-6 to TRBJ2-5; the D gene is possibly TRBD2 (5 bases). Matching the DNA end better, TRBJ2-7 makes the J call doubtful. Germline V CDR1 and CDR2: SGHVS, FNYEAQ. This CDR3 contains 13 residues. This chain's CDR3 is CASSLDGVHEQYF. CDR3 bases: TGTGCCAGCAGCTTAGACGGGGTCCACGAGCAGTACTTC.

V and J are TRBV29-1 and TRBJ2-6; TRBD1 might be the D (6 bases). The CDR3 covers 18 residues. V was trimmed by 7 bases and J by 0 bases, leaving 22 bases between them. Germline lookup yields CDR1 SQVTM and CDR2 ANQGSEA. CDR3 amino acids: CSAPVETGHFSGANVLTF. CDR3 DNA: TGCAGCGCCCCCGTAGAGACAGGCCATTTCTCTGGGGCCAACGTCCTGACTTTC.

The chain employs TRBV4-1 and TRBJ1-2, with TRBD1 matching over 7 bases. The junction had 6 bases not matched to a gene; V was cut back by 1 base and J by 1 base. The CDR3 spans 16 residues. Germline loops: CDR1 MGHRA, CDR2 YSYEKL. The CDR3 sequence: CASSQGTGANNYGYTF. The CDR3 nucleotides are TGCGCCAGCAGCCAAGGTACAGGGGCCAATAACTATGGCTACACCTTC.

The chain uses TRBV20-1 and TRBJ2-1; TRBD2 matches at 15 bases. Trimming took 3 bases from V and 5 from J; bases not matched to a gene: 17. The CDR3 consists of 20 residues. Germline-derived CDR1 and CDR2 are DFQATT and SNEGSKA (reference sequence). The CDR3 sequence is CSASASGFGLAGGLNNEQFF. The DNA for the CDR3 is TGCAGTGCTAGCGCGTCGGGGTTCGGACTAGCGGGAGGGCTAAACAATGAGCAGTTCTTC.

A few counts support this clonotype. The chain is built from TRBV6-6 and TRBJ1-2, with 8 bases lining up with TRBD1. Trimming took 8 bases from V and 7 from J; bases not matched to a gene: 6. The CDR3 covers 12 residues. Germline V gene sequence: CDR1 MNHNY, CDR2 SVGAGI (reference sequence). The CDR3 is CASLQGVGGYTF. The CDR3 nucleotides read TGTGCCAGCTTACAGGGGGTCGGTGGCTACACCTTC.

V gene TRBV24-1 combines with J gene TRBJ2-5; D gene unclear. V lost 4 bases to trimming and J lost 3 bases, with 11 bases between them. The CDR3 consists of 14 residues. Germline assignment: CDR1 KGHDR and CDR2 SFDVKD. The CDR3 coding sequence is TGTGCCACCAGTGACGGCCTACTGGAAGAGACCCAGTACTTC. Translating it yields CATSDGLLEETQYF.

V gene TRBV29-1 combines with J gene TRBJ2-1; 9 nucleotides line up with TRBD2. Looked up from germline, CDR1 is SQVTM and CDR2 is ANQGSEA. This CDR3 is built from 16 residues. The trim removed 3 bases at V and 5 bases at J, leaving 11 bases unmatched. The CDR3 DNA is TGCAGCGTTGACGCTAGCGGGGAAGGGTCCCACAATGAGCAGTTCTTC. Protein sequence: CSVDASGEGSHNEQFF.

This clonotype has more than one count but fewer than ten. J is TRBJ2-1 and V is TRBV12-3 or TRBV12-4; 9 positions agree with TRBD2. This CDR3 contains 14 residues. V shed 4 bases, J shed 12 bases, and the junction held 10 bases outside the gene matches. CDR3 protein: CASSSLAGLGGQFF. CDR3 DNA: TGTGCCAGCAGTTCTCTAGCGGGGCTAGGGGGGCAGTTCTTC.

The chain links TRBV5-1 to TRBJ1-2; D not certain. Germline CDR1 and CDR2: SGHRS and YFSETQ. This CDR3 spans 12 amino acids. Trimming took off 2 bases at V and 6 bases at J, with 8 bases between the two ends. The CDR3 here is CASSLSGDGYTF. Here the CDR3 DNA reads TGCGCCAGCAGCTTATCCGGAGATGGCTACACCTTC.

The rearrangement uses TRBV6-4 and TRBJ2-3; 10 nucleotides agree with TRBD2. The CDR3 is 13 amino acids. With V trimmed by 3 bases and J by 6 bases, 0 bases remained unmatched. Per germline, CDR1 MRHNA and CDR2 SNTAGT. As DNA, the CDR3 is TGTGCCAGCAGTGAACTAGCGGGGGATACGCAGTATTTT. Amino acids: CASSELAGDTQYF.

The V gene is TRBV10-3, the J gene TRBJ2-5, with 7 positions matching TRBD1. J was trimmed by 1 base and V by 9 bases; bases with no gene match: 8. The V gene's germline CDR1 is ENHRY and CDR2 SYGVKD. The CDR3 is 14 amino acids. CDR3 sequence: CAIGKGQLQETQYF. In DNA, the CDR3 is TGTGCCATTGGGAAGGGACAGCTCCAAGAGACCCAGTACTTC.

V usage is TRBV7-6 and J usage is TRBJ2-5, with unresolved D. With the DNA end fitting TRBJ2-7 better, the J assignment may be wrong. Germline values: CDR1 SGHVS, CDR2 FNYEAQ. CDR3 length: 13 amino acids. The CDR3 coding sequence is TGTGCCAGCAGCCCCCAGATGAGAAGCGAGCAGTACTTC. It codes for CASSPQMRSEQYF.

The rearrangement joins TRBV7-9 to TRBJ2-5; D may be TRBD1 (5 bases). V shed 5 bases and J shed 1 base, with 17 bases lying between them. There are 16 residues in the CDR3. The germline CDR1 and CDR2 sequences are SEHNR and FQNEAQ (reference sequence). The CDR3 DNA sequence: TGTGCCAGCAGCCCTCTATGGGGCTCCCTCCAAGAGACCCAGTACTTC. This gives the protein CASSPLWGSLQETQYF.